This T cell receptor (beta chain) was found in a study of identical twins. Regarding the study as a whole: Interpretation of the results relied on cross-sectional statistical analysis and not on following the same donors. With abundant cord blood beta clonotypes, insertions were fewer; memory repertoires showed no such pattern. Models underestimated out-of-frame TCR alpha sharing in monozygotic twins.

The CDR3 sequence is 16 residues long. Germline trimming cut 6 bases from V and 3 bases from J; bases unmatched to any gene: 4. Germline values: CDR1 MNHEY, CDR2 SVGEGT. This clonotype came up a few times. Antigen specificity is unknown. One entry per CDR3 protein, called by TCRdb with MiXCR from the 5' RACE reads. There are approximately 590,000 distinct CDR3 sequences in the sample; 9.6% occur only once, and more than 2.5% lies in the top ten. These same data were also listed under a study on yellow fever vaccine responses in identical twins.

Input material: PBMCs. The rearrangement links TRBV6-2 or TRBV6-3 to TRBJ2-1; 14 bases are shared with TRBD2. This TCR was recovered from a woman under 30 in good health. CDR3 region: CASRGLAGAGYNEQFF. CDR3 coding DNA: TGTGCCAGCAGGGGACTAGCGGGAGCCGGCTACAATGAGCAGTTCTTC.